A selection of T cell receptor beta chains follows, all from one sample in a study of blood T cell repertoires in COVID-19. Some clones are missing from TCRdb's copy, which holds only in-frame ones; the method was immunoSEQ multiplex PCR. Of 95,000 to 150,000 clones listed, almost 90% are singletons. The sequenced sample was peripheral blood. These receptors were obtained from a woman aged 55-69 years with COVID-19, enrolled during active disease. CDR3s include the opening cysteine and the closing phenylalanine or tryptophan. The order of the fields is V gene, D gene, J gene, clone size, CDR3 protein, CDR3 DNA. D genes are given only for firm matches. Size is stated for part of the rows, as once, few or many counts, or as a class when the clone is expanded.

V gene: TRBV6-4
D gene: .
J gene: TRBJ1-4
clone size: once
CDR3 protein: CASSDGAGQGEKLFF
CDR3 DNA: TGTGCCAGCAGTGACGGGGCAGGGCAGGGTGAAAAACTGTTTTTT

V gene: TRBV11-1
D gene: .
J gene: TRBJ2-3
clone size: once
CDR3 protein: CASGGESSTDTQYF
CDR3 DNA: TGTGCCAGCGGAGGGGAATCTAGCACAGATACGCAGTATTTT

V gene: TRBV5-1
D gene: .
J gene: TRBJ1-6
clone size: .
CDR3 protein: CASSLGGGAYNSPLHF
CDR3 DNA: TGCGCCAGCAGCTTGGGTGGGGGGGCCTATAATTCACCCCTCCACTTT

V gene: TRBV7-6
D gene: TRBD1
J gene: TRBJ1-2
clone size: .
CDR3 protein: CASSLGRTGGIDGYTF
CDR3 DNA: TGTGCCAGCAGCTTAGGCAGGACAGGAGGCATAGATGGCTACACCTTC

V gene: TRBV10-3
D gene: .
J gene: TRBJ1-1
clone size: .
CDR3 protein: CAINRAGSGVTEAFF
CDR3 DNA: TGTGCCATCAATCGGGCAGGGTCGGGGGTCACTGAAGCTTTCTTT

V gene: TRBV5-6
D gene: TRBD1
J gene: TRBJ1-5
clone size: .
CDR3 protein: CASSLYTGDQPQHF
CDR3 DNA: TGTGCCAGCAGCTTGTACACAGGGGATCAGCCCCAGCATTTT

V gene: TRBV27
D gene: .
J gene: TRBJ2-3
clone size: .
CDR3 protein: CASSFGPGVTDTQYF
CDR3 DNA: TGTGCCAGCAGTTTCGGCCCGGGGGTCACAGATACGCAGTATTTT

V gene: TRBV5-8
D gene: .
J gene: TRBJ1-3
clone size: .
CDR3 protein: CASSPNRVGNTIYF
CDR3 DNA: TGTGCCAGCAGCCCCAACAGGGTCGGAAACACCATATATTTT

V gene: TRBV4-3
D gene: TRBD2
J gene: TRBJ2-3
clone size: once
CDR3 protein: CASSPSPGGDSTDTQYF
CDR3 DNA: TGCGCCAGCAGCCCGAGCCCGGGAGGAGATAGCACAGATACGCAGTATTTT

V gene: TRBV15
D gene: .
J gene: TRBJ1-4
clone size: .
CDR3 protein: CATSRDGGIGNEKLFF
CDR3 DNA: TGTGCCACCAGCAGAGATGGGGGGATTGGGAATGAAAAACTGTTTTTT

V gene: TRBV4-2
D gene: .
J gene: TRBJ2-1
clone size: .
CDR3 protein: CASSRTDNEQFF
CDR3 DNA: TGTGCCAGCAGCCGGACAGACAATGAGCAGTTCTTC

V gene: TRBV19
D gene: .
J gene: TRBJ2-7
clone size: .
CDR3 protein: CASSIGQGSSYEQYF
CDR3 DNA: TGTGCCAGTAGTATAGGGCAGGGGTCCTCCTACGAGCAGTACTTC

V gene: TRBV5-4
D gene: TRBD1
J gene: TRBJ2-4
clone size: .
CDR3 protein: CASSLTGGAGKNIQYF
CDR3 DNA: TGTGCCAGCAGCCTCACAGGGGGCGCTGGCAAAAACATTCAGTACTTC

V gene: TRBV6-2/TRBV6-3
D gene: TRBD2
J gene: TRBJ2-1
clone size: .
CDR3 protein: CASSYLSSGVSEQFF
CDR3 DNA: TGTGCCAGCAGTTATTTGAGTAGCGGGGTTAGCGAGCAGTTCTTC

V gene: TRBV4-2
D gene: TRBD1
J gene: TRBJ1-4
clone size: .
CDR3 protein: CASSQGDRGTNEKLFF
CDR3 DNA: TGTGCCAGCAGCCAAGGTGACAGGGGAACTAATGAAAAACTGTTTTTT

V gene: TRBV7-3
D gene: .
J gene: TRBJ1-1
clone size: .
CDR3 protein: CASSLMGVDTEAFF
CDR3 DNA: TGTGCCAGCAGCTTAATGGGAGTAGACACTGAAGCTTTCTTT

V gene: TRBV11-2
D gene: TRBD1
J gene: TRBJ1-2
clone size: .
CDR3 protein: CASSLGQGRGYTF
CDR3 DNA: TGTGCCAGCAGCTTAGGACAGGGCCGTGGCTACACCTTC

V gene: TRBV7-6
D gene: .
J gene: TRBJ1-5
clone size: .
CDR3 protein: CASSLAGQRPQHF
CDR3 DNA: TGTGCCAGCAGCTTAGCTGGACAGCGGCCCCAGCATTTT

V gene: TRBV20-1
D gene: TRBD2
J gene: TRBJ2-1
clone size: .
CDR3 protein: CSASITSGAYNEQFF
CDR3 DNA: TGCAGTGCTAGTATTACTAGCGGGGCGTACAATGAGCAGTTCTTC

V gene: TRBV7-9
D gene: .
J gene: TRBJ1-6
clone size: .
CDR3 protein: CASSLEGRGISPLHF
CDR3 DNA: TGTGCCAGCAGCTTAGAAGGCAGGGGTATTTCACCCCTCCACTTT

V gene: TRBV5-1
D gene: TRBD2
J gene: TRBJ2-5
clone size: once
CDR3 protein: CASSLAPSGAQETQYF
CDR3 DNA: TGCGCCAGCAGCTTGGCTCCTAGCGGGGCTCAAGAGACCCAGTACTTC

V gene: TRBV29-1
D gene: TRBD2
J gene: TRBJ2-7
clone size: .
CDR3 protein: CSVREGRDYEQYF
CDR3 DNA: TGCAGCGTCCGGGAGGGAAGGGACTACGAGCAGTACTTC

V gene: TRBV2
D gene: .
J gene: TRBJ1-6
clone size: once
CDR3 protein: CASRVTDNSPLHF
CDR3 DNA: TGTGCCAGCAGGGTGACAGATAATTCACCCCTCCACTTT

V gene: TRBV9
D gene: .
J gene: TRBJ2-3
clone size: once
CDR3 protein: CASSALASGTQYF
CDR3 DNA: TGTGCCAGCAGCGCCCTAGCATCGGGTACGCAGTATTTT

V gene: TRBV7-3
D gene: .
J gene: TRBJ2-1
clone size: .
CDR3 protein: CASSSNREGNEQFF
CDR3 DNA: TGTGCCAGCAGCTCAAACAGGGAAGGGAATGAGCAGTTCTTC

V gene: TRBV9
D gene: TRBD1
J gene: TRBJ1-1
clone size: .
CDR3 protein: CASSAEGQGAYEAFF
CDR3 DNA: TGTGCCAGCAGCGCAGAAGGACAGGGTGCGTATGAAGCTTTCTTT

V gene: TRBV19
D gene: TRBD1
J gene: TRBJ1-5
clone size: .
CDR3 protein: CASSGQDNSNQPQHF
CDR3 DNA: TGTGCCAGTAGTGGACAGGATAATAGCAATCAGCCCCAGCATTTT

V gene: TRBV19
D gene: .
J gene: TRBJ1-2
clone size: .
CDR3 protein: CASSMWPPYGYTF
CDR3 DNA: TGTGCCAGTAGTATGTGGCCTCCCTATGGCTACACCTTC

V gene: TRBV15
D gene: TRBD1
J gene: TRBJ1-2
clone size: .
CDR3 protein: CATSRDLGQGAGGYTF
CDR3 DNA: TGTGCCACCAGCAGAGATCTGGGACAGGGGGCGGGTGGCTACACCTTC

V gene: TRBV5-1
D gene: TRBD1
J gene: TRBJ2-2
clone size: .
CDR3 protein: CASSLLQGAHTGELFF
CDR3 DNA: TGCGCCAGCAGCTTGCTCCAGGGGGCGCACACCGGGGAGCTGTTTTTT

V gene: TRBV21-1
D gene: .
J gene: TRBJ2-5
clone size: .
CDR3 protein: CASSKAPGTGLRETQYF
CDR3 DNA: TGTGCCAGCAGCAAAGCCCCCGGGACAGGGCTACGAGAGACCCAGTACTTC

V gene: TRBV5-4
D gene: .
J gene: TRBJ2-7
clone size: .
CDR3 protein: CASSNSYEQYF
CDR3 DNA: TGTGCCAGCAGCAACAGCTACGAGCAGTACTTC

V gene: TRBV7-8
D gene: .
J gene: TRBJ1-5
clone size: .
CDR3 protein: CASSLVAGGNQPQHF
CDR3 DNA: TGTGCCAGCAGCTTAGTCGCGGGGGGCAATCAGCCCCAGCATTTT

V gene: TRBV9
D gene: TRBD1
J gene: TRBJ1-3
clone size: .
CDR3 protein: CASSGGTGAGNTIYF
CDR3 DNA: TGTGCCAGCAGCGGGGGGACAGGGGCTGGAAACACCATATATTTT

V gene: TRBV18
D gene: TRBD2
J gene: TRBJ2-1
clone size: once
CDR3 protein: CASSPPWGREGNEQFF
CDR3 DNA: TGTGCCAGCTCACCACCGTGGGGCAGGGAGGGCAATGAGCAGTTCTTC

V gene: TRBV11-3
D gene: .
J gene: TRBJ2-7
clone size: few
CDR3 protein: CASSLGVAGGEDEQYF
CDR3 DNA: TGTGCCAGCAGCTTGGGAGTCGCCGGCGGAGAGGACGAGCAGTACTTC

V gene: TRBV5-1
D gene: .
J gene: TRBJ2-3
clone size: .
CDR3 protein: CASSFLPGGQSTDTQYF
CDR3 DNA: TGCGCCAGCAGCTTTCTTCCGGGGGGACAAAGCACAGATACGCAGTATTTT

V gene: TRBV27
D gene: TRBD1
J gene: TRBJ1-5
clone size: .
CDR3 protein: CASSLLGTESNQPQHF
CDR3 DNA: TGTGCCAGCAGTTTATTAGGGACAGAAAGCAATCAGCCCCAGCATTTT

V gene: TRBV5-4
D gene: .
J gene: TRBJ1-1
clone size: .
CDR3 protein: CAVGGAGVRYTEAFF
CDR3 DNA: TGTGCCGTCGGCGGTGCGGGGGTGAGGTACACTGAAGCTTTCTTT

V gene: TRBV7-3
D gene: .
J gene: TRBJ2-2
clone size: once
CDR3 protein: CASSPGGTARTGELFF
CDR3 DNA: TGTGCCAGCAGCCCAGGCGGGACAGCTCGTACCGGGGAGCTGTTTTTT

V gene: TRBV9
D gene: TRBD1
J gene: TRBJ1-2
clone size: .
CDR3 protein: CASTQQGGYGYTF
CDR3 DNA: TGTGCCAGCACTCAACAGGGGGGCTATGGCTACACCTTC

V gene: TRBV24-1
D gene: .
J gene: TRBJ2-3
clone size: .
CDR3 protein: CATSDLWGADTQYF
CDR3 DNA: TGTGCCACCAGTGATTTGTGGGGGGCAGATACGCAGTATTTT

V gene: TRBV5-1
D gene: .
J gene: TRBJ2-7
clone size: .
CDR3 protein: CASSPRGEPYEQYF
CDR3 DNA: TGCGCCAGCAGTCCTCGCGGGGAGCCTTACGAGCAGTACTTC

V gene: TRBV11-2
D gene: .
J gene: TRBJ2-2
clone size: .
CDR3 protein: CASRVRQTTNTGELFF
CDR3 DNA: TGTGCCAGCAGGGTCCGACAGACAACGAACACCGGGGAGCTGTTTTTT

V gene: TRBV11-2
D gene: .
J gene: TRBJ2-2
clone size: .
CDR3 protein: CASGTRTSGELFF
CDR3 DNA: TGTGCCAGCGGAACCCGGACATCCGGGGAGCTGTTTTTT

V gene: TRBV11-3
D gene: .
J gene: TRBJ2-2
clone size: .
CDR3 protein: CASSLSGQVTGELFF
CDR3 DNA: TGTGCCAGCAGCTTGAGTGGGCAGGTCACCGGGGAGCTGTTTTTT

V gene: TRBV11-2
D gene: TRBD1
J gene: TRBJ1-2
clone size: .
CDR3 protein: CASSSLGQGAFGYTF
CDR3 DNA: TGTGCCAGCAGCTCCCTGGGGCAGGGGGCATTTGGCTACACCTTC

V gene: TRBV5-1
D gene: TRBD1
J gene: TRBJ1-5
clone size: .
CDR3 protein: CASSLAPPGTGVAQPQHF
CDR3 DNA: TGCGCCAGCAGCTTGGCTCCTCCCGGGACAGGAGTAGCTCAGCCCCAGCATTTT

V gene: TRBV18
D gene: .
J gene: TRBJ2-7
clone size: .
CDR3 protein: CASSEQGSVEQYF
CDR3 DNA: TGTGCCAGCTCAGAACAGGGTTCGGTCGAGCAGTACTTC

V gene: TRBV18
D gene: TRBD1
J gene: TRBJ1-4
clone size: .
CDR3 protein: CASSRTGTGDEKLFF
CDR3 DNA: TGTGCCAGCTCACGAACCGGGACAGGGGATGAAAAACTGTTTTTT